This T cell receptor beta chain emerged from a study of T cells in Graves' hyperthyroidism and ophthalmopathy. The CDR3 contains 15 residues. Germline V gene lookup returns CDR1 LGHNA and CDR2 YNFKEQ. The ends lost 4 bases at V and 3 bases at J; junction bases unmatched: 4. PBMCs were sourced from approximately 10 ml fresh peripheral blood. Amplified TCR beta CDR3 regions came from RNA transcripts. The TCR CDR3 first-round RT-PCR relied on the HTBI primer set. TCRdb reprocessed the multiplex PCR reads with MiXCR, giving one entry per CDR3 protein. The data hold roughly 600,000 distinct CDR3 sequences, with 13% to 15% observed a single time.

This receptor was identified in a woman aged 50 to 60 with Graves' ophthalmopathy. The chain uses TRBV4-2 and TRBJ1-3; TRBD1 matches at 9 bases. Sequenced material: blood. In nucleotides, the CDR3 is TGTGCCAGCAGCCCCTACAGGGGGCTTGGAAACACCATATATTTT. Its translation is CASSPYRGLGNTIYF.